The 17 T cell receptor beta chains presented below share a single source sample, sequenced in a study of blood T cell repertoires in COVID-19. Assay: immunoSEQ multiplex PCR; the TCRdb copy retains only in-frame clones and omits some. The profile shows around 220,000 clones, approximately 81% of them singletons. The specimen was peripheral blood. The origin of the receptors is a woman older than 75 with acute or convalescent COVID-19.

The CDR3 here is CASSRTGDNSPLHF. CDR3 DNA: TGTGCCAGCTCACGGACAGGGGATAATTCACCCCTCCACTTT. The V gene is TRBV18, the J gene TRBJ1-6; 9 nucleotides agree with TRBD1. In germline, CDR1 is KGHSH, CDR2 LQKENI. This CDR3 is 14 amino acids long. V was pared by 4 bases and J by 5 bases, with 0 bases of the junction left unmatched.

The CDR3 region is CASSQGQEWTGGAYEQYF. Written as DNA, the CDR3 is TGTGCCAGCAGCCAAGGCCAAGAGTGGACAGGGGGCGCGTACGAGCAGTACTTC. The rearrangement joins TRBV3-1 (or the pseudogene TRBV3-2) to TRBJ2-7; 11 bases are a match to TRBD1. The germline V gene has CDR1 LGHDT and CDR2 YNNKEL (reference sequence). Unmatched junction bases numbered 12, after V lost 1 base and J lost 4 bases. This CDR3 has 18 amino acids.

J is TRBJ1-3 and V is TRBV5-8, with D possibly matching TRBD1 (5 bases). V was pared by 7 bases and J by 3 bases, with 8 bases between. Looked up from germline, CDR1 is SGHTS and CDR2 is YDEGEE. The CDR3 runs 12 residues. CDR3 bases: TGTGCCAGCCAGGGTCATGGAAACACCATATATTTT. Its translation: CASQGHGNTIYF.

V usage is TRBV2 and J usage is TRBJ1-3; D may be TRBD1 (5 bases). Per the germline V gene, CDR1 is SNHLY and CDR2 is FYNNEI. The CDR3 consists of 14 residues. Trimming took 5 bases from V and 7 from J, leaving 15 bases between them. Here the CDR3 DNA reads TGTGCCAGCAGTTTTCAGGGTGGTACGAACACCATATATTTT. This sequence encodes CASSFQGGTNTIYF.

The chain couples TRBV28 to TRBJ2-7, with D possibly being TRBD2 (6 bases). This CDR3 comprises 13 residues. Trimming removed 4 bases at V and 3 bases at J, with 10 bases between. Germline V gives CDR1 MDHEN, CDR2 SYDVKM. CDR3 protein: CASSWGDHYEQYF. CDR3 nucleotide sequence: TGTGCCAGCAGTTGGGGGGACCACTACGAGCAGTACTTC.

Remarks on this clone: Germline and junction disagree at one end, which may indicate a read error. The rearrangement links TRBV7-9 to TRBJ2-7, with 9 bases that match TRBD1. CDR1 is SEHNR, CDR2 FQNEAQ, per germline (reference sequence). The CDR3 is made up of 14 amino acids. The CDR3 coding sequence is TGTGCCAGCAGCTTATCGGACAGGGGATTGGCATTTATCTTC. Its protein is CASSLSDRGLAFIF. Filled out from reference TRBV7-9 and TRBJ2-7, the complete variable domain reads DTGVSQNPRHKITKRGQNVTFRCDPISEHNRLYWYRQTLGQGPEFLTYFQNEAQLEKSRLLSDRFSAERPKGSFSTLEIQRTEQGDSAMYLCASSLSDRGLAFIFGPGTRLTVT.

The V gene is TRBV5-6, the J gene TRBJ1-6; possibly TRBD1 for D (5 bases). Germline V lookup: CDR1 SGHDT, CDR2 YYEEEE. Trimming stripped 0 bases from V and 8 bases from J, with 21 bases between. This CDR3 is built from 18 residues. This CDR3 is CASSLAGRRGLLYSPLHF. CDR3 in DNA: TGTGCCAGCAGCTTGGCAGGGAGACGGGGACTATTGTATTCACCCCTCCACTTT.

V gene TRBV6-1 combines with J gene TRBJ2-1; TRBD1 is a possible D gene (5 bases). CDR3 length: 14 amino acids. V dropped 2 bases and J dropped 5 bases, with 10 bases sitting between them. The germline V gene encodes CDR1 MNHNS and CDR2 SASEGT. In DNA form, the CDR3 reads TGTGCCAGCAGTGAATTGCGACAGCACAATGAGCAGTTCTTC. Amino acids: CASSELRQHNEQFF.

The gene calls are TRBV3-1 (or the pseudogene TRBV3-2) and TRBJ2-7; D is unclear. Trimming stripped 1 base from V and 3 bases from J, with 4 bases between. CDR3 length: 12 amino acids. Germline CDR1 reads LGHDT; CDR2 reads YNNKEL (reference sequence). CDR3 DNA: TGTGCCAGCAGCCAAGCAGTCTACGAGCAGTACTTC. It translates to CASSQAVYEQYF.

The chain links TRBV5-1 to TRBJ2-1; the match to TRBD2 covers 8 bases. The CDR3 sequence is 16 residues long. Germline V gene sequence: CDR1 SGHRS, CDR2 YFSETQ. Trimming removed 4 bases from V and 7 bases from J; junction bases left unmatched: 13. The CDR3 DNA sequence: TGCGCCAGCAGCCCTTGGGATAGCGGGGTAAGGAATGAGCAGTTCTTC. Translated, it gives CASSPWDSGVRNEQFF.

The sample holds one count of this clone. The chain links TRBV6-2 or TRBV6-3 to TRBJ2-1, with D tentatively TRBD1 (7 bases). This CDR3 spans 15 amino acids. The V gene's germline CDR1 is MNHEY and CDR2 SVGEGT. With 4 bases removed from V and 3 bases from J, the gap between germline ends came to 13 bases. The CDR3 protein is CASSSGGGHYNEQFF. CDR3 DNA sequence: TGTGCCAGCAGTTCAGGGGGAGGTCACTACAATGAGCAGTTCTTC.

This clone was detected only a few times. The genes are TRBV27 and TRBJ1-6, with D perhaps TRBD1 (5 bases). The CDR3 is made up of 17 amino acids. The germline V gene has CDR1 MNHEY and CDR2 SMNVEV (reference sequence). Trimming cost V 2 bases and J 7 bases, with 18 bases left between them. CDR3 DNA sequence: TGTGCCAGCAGTTTAAGCGGGATCGGGGCCCCGAATTCACCCCTCCACTTT. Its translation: CASSLSGIGAPNSPLHF.

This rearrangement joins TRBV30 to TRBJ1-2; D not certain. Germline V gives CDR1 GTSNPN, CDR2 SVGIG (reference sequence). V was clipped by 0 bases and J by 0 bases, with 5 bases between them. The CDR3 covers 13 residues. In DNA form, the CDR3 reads TGTGCCTGGAGTGTACAGACTAACTATGGCTACACCTTC. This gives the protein CAWSVQTNYGYTF. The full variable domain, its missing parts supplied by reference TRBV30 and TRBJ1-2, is SQTIHQWPATLVQPVGSPLSLECTVEGTSNPNLYWYRQAAGRGLQLLFYSVGIGQISSEVPQNLSASRPQDRQFILSSKKLLLSDSGFYLCAWSVQTNYGYTFGSGTRLTVV.

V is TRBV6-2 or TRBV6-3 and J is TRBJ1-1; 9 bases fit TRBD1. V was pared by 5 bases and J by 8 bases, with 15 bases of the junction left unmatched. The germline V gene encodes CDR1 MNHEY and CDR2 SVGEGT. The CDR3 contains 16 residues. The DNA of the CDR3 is TGTGCCAGCAGTCCGACGGGACAGGGTTCCGGCCGAGAAGCTTTCTTT. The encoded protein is CASSPTGQGSGREAFF.

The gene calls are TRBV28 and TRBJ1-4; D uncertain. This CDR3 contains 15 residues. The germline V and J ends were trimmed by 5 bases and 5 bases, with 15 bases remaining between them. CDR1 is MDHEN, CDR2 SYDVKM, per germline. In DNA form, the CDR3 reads TGTGCCAGCAGTCCCTCGGACTTACTCAATGAAAAACTGTTTTTT. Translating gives CASSPSDLLNEKLFF. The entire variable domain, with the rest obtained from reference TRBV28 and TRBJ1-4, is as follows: DVKVTQSSRYLVKRTGEKVFLECVQDMDHENMFWYRQDPGLGLRLIYFSYDVKMKEKGDIPEGYSVSREKKERFSLILESASTNQTSMYLCASSPSDLLNEKLFFGSGTQLSVL.

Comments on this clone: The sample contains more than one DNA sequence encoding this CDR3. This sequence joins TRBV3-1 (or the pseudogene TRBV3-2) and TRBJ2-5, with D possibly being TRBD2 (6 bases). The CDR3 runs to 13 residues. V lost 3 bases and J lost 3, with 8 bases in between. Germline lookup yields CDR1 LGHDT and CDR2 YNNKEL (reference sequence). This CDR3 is CASSQGGEETQYF. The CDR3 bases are TGTGCCAGCAGCCAGGGCGGGGAAGAGACCCAGTACTTC.

The CDR3 region is CAISETTYEQYF. The CDR3 coding sequence is TGTGCCATCAGTGAGACAACCTACGAGCAGTACTTC. V gene TRBV10-3 combines with J gene TRBJ2-7; D gene unclear. With 2 bases removed from V and 2 bases from J, the gap between germline ends came to 4 bases. CDR3 length: 12 residues. Germline loops: CDR1 ENHRY, CDR2 SYGVKD.